This T cell receptor beta chain stems from a study of blood T cell dynamics during melanoma immunotherapy. Across the study: Patients with metastatic melanoma got pembrolizumab or nivolumab-ipilimumab as first-line care.

The repertoire was sequenced with immunoSEQ multiplex PCR; TCRdb's copy has only in-frame clones and lacks some. The sample comprises almost 15,000 clones, roughly 92% of which are singletons, and around 0.99% rests with the top ten. Germline V gene lookup returns CDR1 WSHSY and CDR2 SAAADI. Trimming shortened V by 2 bases and J by 6 bases, and 14 bases separated the two germline ends. This CDR3 has 15 amino acids. The time point was: week 3, after first cycle of checkpoint inhibitor. Sampling occurred pretreatment (T0) and at week 3 (W3), after cycle one of checkpoint blockade. Prior systemic cancer therapy, immunosuppressant use and other active malignancies excluded patients.

Sample: blood, taken from a patient treated with checkpoint blockade. The chain combines TRBV10-2 with TRBJ2-1; the D gene is possibly TRBD2 (5 bases). The TCR sequence derives from a human donor with melanoma. DNA of the CDR3: TGCGCCAGCAGTGAGATTCGGACTTCGGGCAATGAGCAGTTCTTC. Its translation: CASSEIRTSGNEQFF.